These 15 T cell receptor beta chains were all obtained from the same sample, sequenced in a study of cytomegalovirus exposure and HLA in healthy donors. The PCR had 60 Vbeta and 13 Jbeta primers. Measured with immunoSEQ multiplex PCR; TCRdb has only the in-frame clones, and not every one. The data hold some 120,000 clones, with over 70% observed a single time. Sequencing was performed on PBMCs. The receptor source for this set is a man between 40 and 49 years old in good health and CMV-seropositive.

The chain combines TRBV2 with TRBJ1-2, with D maybe TRBD1 (6 bases). Germline V gene lookup returns CDR1 SNHLY and CDR2 FYNNEI. The CDR3 has 13 amino acids. V dropped 6 bases and J dropped 3 bases, with 11 bases sitting between them. CDR3 coding DNA: TGTGCCAGCAGCTACAGGGTTGACTATGGCTACACCTTC. This gives the protein CASSYRVDYGYTF.

In this sample, this clone turned up once. The genes are TRBV7-2 and TRBJ1-1; TRBD1 matches 8 bases. Looked up from germline, CDR1 is SGHTA and CDR2 is FQGNSA. With V trimmed by 5 bases and J by 4 bases, 6 bases remained unmatched. The CDR3 spans 14 residues. The CDR3 region is CASSVGQVGTEAFF. In DNA form, the CDR3 reads TGTGCCAGCAGCGTGGGACAGGTGGGCACTGAAGCTTTCTTT.

The chain uses TRBV29-1 and TRBJ2-7; D is perhaps TRBD2 (7 bases). The germline V gene has CDR1 SQVTM and CDR2 ANQGSEA. V lost 7 bases and J 3 bases, leaving 37 bases between the germline ends. The CDR3 length is 20 residues. The DNA of the CDR3 is TGCAGCGCAGACTCTAATATAGGGGGTATGGAAGCGGGGCAATACTACGAGCAGTACTTC. It codes for CSADSNIGGMEAGQYYEQYF.

The chain carries TRBV10-3 and TRBJ1-5; maybe TRBD1 (6 bases). Germline V lookup: CDR1 ENHRY, CDR2 SYGVKD. This CDR3 is 14 amino acids long. V lost 6 bases, J lost 4 bases, and 13 bases lay in between. The CDR3 DNA reads as TGTGCCATCAGCAAAGGACAGAGAAATCAGCCCCAGCATTTT. This codes for CAISKGQRNQPQHF.

The rearrangement joins TRBV2 to TRBJ2-2; D perhaps matches TRBD2 (6 bases). Germline loops: CDR1 SNHLY, CDR2 FYNNEI. The V end lost 5 bases, the J end lost 8 bases, and 15 bases lay between the germline ends. This CDR3 contains 14 residues. The CDR3 DNA reads TGTGCCAGCAGTTCGGGACTCCCCGTGGGGGAGCTGTTTTTT. It translates to CASSSGLPVGELFF.

The chain recombines TRBV4-3 with TRBJ1-2; 9 positions match TRBD1. The trim removed 1 base at V and 8 bases at J, leaving 5 bases unmatched. The germline V gene has CDR1 LGHNA and CDR2 YSLEER. CDR3 length: 14 residues. CDR3 nucleotides: TGCGCCAGCAGCCAAGGAACAGGGGGCGCGGGCTACACCTTC. It is translated as CASSQGTGGAGYTF.

The V and J genes are TRBV4-1 and TRBJ2-7, with 9 bases that match TRBD2. The junction had 2 bases not matched to a gene; V was cut back by 1 base and J by 1 base. Germline V gene data show CDR1 as MGHRA and CDR2 as YSYEKL. This CDR3 comprises 15 residues. The CDR3 protein is CASSQGGRVSYEQYF. In DNA form, the CDR3 reads TGCGCCAGCAGCCAAGGCGGGAGGGTGTCCTACGAGCAGTACTTC.

This clone was picked up a small number of times. The CDR3 sequence: CASSLKRGNRGHNEQFF. The DNA of the CDR3 is TGTGCCAGCAGCTTAAAGAGAGGGAACAGGGGGCACAATGAGCAGTTCTTC. V gene TRBV11-2 combines with J gene TRBJ2-1; 9 nucleotides align to TRBD1. Germline CDR1 SGHAT, CDR2 FQNNGV. This CDR3 has 17 residues. The trim removed 2 bases at V and 5 bases at J, leaving 10 bases unmatched. Variable domain in full (rest from reference TRBV11-2 and TRBJ2-1): EAGVAQSPRYKIIEKRQSVAFWCNPISGHATLYWYQQILGQGPKLLIQFQNNGVVDDSQLPKDRFSAERLKGVDSTLKIQPAKLEDSAVYLCASSLKRGNRGHNEQFFGPGTRLTVL.

V is TRBV2 and J is TRBJ1-2; tentative D call: TRBD1 (6 bases). Germline V CDR1 and CDR2: SNHLY, FYNNEI. This CDR3 has 15 amino acids. V gave up 2 bases and J gave up 0 bases, with 10 bases separating them. The CDR3 DNA sequence: TGTGCCAGCAGTGAATCGGGGGGGCCTAACTATGGCTACACCTTC. Translated, it gives CASSESGGPNYGYTF.

The table lists this clone with a few counts. The chain employs TRBV4-1 and TRBJ2-3; D not certain. The CDR3 extends over 16 amino acids. V shed 2 bases and J shed 6 bases, with 18 bases lying between them. Germline V gives CDR1 MGHRA, CDR2 YSYEKL. CDR3 in amino acids: CASSQLSGPGPDTQYF. The CDR3 DNA follows: TGCGCCAGCAGCCAATTATCCGGCCCAGGCCCGGATACGCAGTATTTT.

The CDR3 DNA reads as TGTGCCGCAGAACTAGCGGGAGGGCCTACCGGGGAGCTGTTTTTT. It is translated as CAAELAGGPTGELFF. The chain couples TRBV15 to TRBJ2-2; TRBD2 matches at 13 bases. Germline CDR1 and CDR2: LNHNV and YYDKDF (reference sequence). V was clipped by 11 bases and J by 5 bases; unmatched bases: 8. The CDR3 sequence is 15 residues long. Complete variable domain (other parts from reference TRBV15 and TRBJ2-2): DAMVIQNPRYQVTQFGKPVTLSCSQTLNHNVMYWYQQKSSQAPKLLFHYYDKDFNNEADTPDNFQSRRPNTSFCFLDIRSPGLGDTAMYLCAAELAGGPTGELFFGEGSRLTVL.

This sequence joins TRBV27 and TRBJ2-7, with TRBD2 matching over 13 bases. The germline V gene has CDR1 MNHEY and CDR2 SMNVEV (reference sequence). Germline trimming cut 5 bases from V and 0 bases from J; bases unmatched to any gene: 10. This CDR3 has 18 residues. The CDR3 reads CASSRTSGSPTRSYEQYF. CDR3 nucleotides: TGTGCCAGCAGTCGGACTAGCGGGAGCCCTACTCGCTCCTACGAGCAGTACTTC.

The table lists this clone with a few counts. The genes are TRBV11-2 and TRBJ2-3; maybe TRBD2 (6 bases). CDR1 is SGHAT and CDR2 is FQNNGV in the germline V gene. V was clipped by 4 bases and J by 4 bases, with 6 bases between them. The CDR3 has 12 amino acids. This CDR3 reads CASSSSADTQYF. DNA of the CDR3: TGTGCCAGCAGCTCTAGCGCAGATACGCAGTATTTT.

The V call is TRBV29-1, the J call TRBJ2-5; 10 bases are a match to TRBD2. After removal of 5 bases from V and 5 bases from J, the junction contained 5 bases not matched to a gene. Germline V gene sequence: CDR1 SQVTM, CDR2 ANQGSEA. The CDR3 length is 13 residues. Here the CDR3 DNA reads TGCAGCGTTTTACCTAGCGGGAGCGAGACCCAGTACTTC. Amino acid sequence: CSVLPSGSETQYF.

V gene TRBV4-3 combines with J gene TRBJ1-4; D call uncertain. Germline V lookup: CDR1 LGHNA, CDR2 YSLEER. The CDR3 runs 16 residues. V was clipped by 4 bases and J by 4 bases, with 16 bases between them. CDR3 protein: CASSRESRGSNEKLFF. CDR3 in DNA: TGCGCCAGCAGCCGAGAATCACGGGGAAGTAATGAAAAACTGTTTTTT.